This T cell receptor (beta chain) was identified in a study of CD8+ T cells in alopecia areata. The sequencing template was cDNA reverse transcribed from extracted RNA. Sequencing used immunoSEQ multiplex PCR; TCRdb keeps in-frame clones, though not all of them. The sample includes about 180,000 clones, roughly 70% seen only once; the top ten take 10% to 12%. The germline CDR1 and CDR2 sequences are SEHNR and FQNEAQ (reference sequence). V shed 5 bases and J shed 3 bases, with 13 bases lying between them. The CDR3 has 14 amino acids. Overall study results and limits: Alopecia totalis/universalis scalp especially showed more expanded CD8+ clones than normal scalp. There were also resident alphabeta T cells of normal skin sequenced in scalp samples.

Note on this clone: Its antigen is still unknown.

Individuals with alopecia areata gave both lesional scalp punch biopsies and peripheral blood for collection. The material sequenced was CD8+ T cells sorted from blood, taken at week 0. This receptor was identified in a human donor with alopecia areata. The rearrangement joins TRBV7-9 to TRBJ2-5, with D maybe TRBD1 (5 bases). The CDR3 region is CASSPRDREETQYF. CDR3 in DNA: TGTGCCAGCAGCCCGAGAGACAGAGAAGAGACCCAGTACTTC.